This TCR beta chain was recorded in a study of tumor-infiltrating lymphocytes in primary liver carcinoma. The CDR3 is 13 residues long. Per the germline V gene, CDR1 is LNHDA and CDR2 is SQIVND (reference sequence). Production of TCR beta cDNA used around 500 ng total RNA together with a constant-region primer. Slightly modified ARM-PCR, run as three nested multiplex PCR rounds, produced the TCR beta libraries. Two initial PCR rounds of around 9 cycles each paired TRBV1-TRBV30 forward primers with a C-beta reverse primer. TCRdb reprocessed the multiplex PCR reads via MiXCR and lists one record per CDR3 protein. This repertoire shows about 310,000 distinct CDR3 sequences, about 50% found once; its top ten account for approximately 17%. Researchers drew blood RNA from unsorted whole blood and extracted germline DNA as well. Details on this clonotype: The junction departs from the called germline gene at one end, perhaps through a read error.

Sequenced sample: peripheral blood. The chain uses TRBV19 and TRBJ2-1; 7 bases match TRBD1. The TCR was taken from a woman younger than 45 with primary liver carcinoma and hepatitis B virus infection. CDR3 sequence (DNA): TGTGCCACTAGGGACAGAGCCTATAATGAGCAGTTCTTC. It codes for CATRDRAYNEQFF.